This entry is about one TCR beta chain. Its target is not known. For the second PCR, which ran for roughly 7 to 11 cycles, a sample-barcoded 5' primer and a J-beta primer mix were used. TCRdb redid the calling of the 5' RACE reads with MiXCR, one entry per CDR3 protein. The sample lists under 1,000,000 distinct CDR3 sequences; 35% to 60% were seen once. This sample was taken from a study of blood T cells in healthy people across ages. About the study: About one barcoded TCR beta cDNA was captured per two T cells. Findings and limits, study-wide: Diversity of TCR beta correlated strongly with naive T cell percentage. Older individuals had lower TCR beta diversity per million T cells (the decline was roughly linear).

The sample comprised blood. The TCR comes from a man older than 75 in good health.

As DNA, the CDR3 is TGTGCCAGCTCACCAGCCCAGCGGTCCTACGAGCAGTACTTC. Translated: CASSPAQRSYEQYF. This chain uses TRBV18 with TRBJ2-7, with D possibly matching TRBD2 (5 bases). Germline CDR1 KGHSH, CDR2 LQKENI. This CDR3 is built from 14 residues. V dropped 2 bases and J dropped 1 base, with 9 bases sitting between them.